Below are 7 T cell receptor beta chains sequenced from a single sample in a study of radiotherapy plus CTLA-4 blockade in lung cancer (dated by TCRdb to 2017 to 2018). The method was the immunoSEQ multiplex PCR assay. The table comes from immuneACCESS by way of TCRdb, which keeps in-frame sequences with V and J called. Part of the clones is missing from these tables; in studies checked, under half for an unresolved V gene and the rest for unknown reasons. The sample table records fewer than 140,000 clones; under 90% of these occur just once. Approximately 2.5% of the sample rests with the top ten. The material sequenced was peripheral blood, taken from a patient treated with radiotherapy plus ipilimumab. These receptors were obtained from a human donor with non-small cell lung cancer that progressed on radiotherapy plus ipilimumab. Some clones in this sample may be carry-over from other donors' samples.

The J gene is TRBJ2-1, the V gene TRBV18, with D maybe TRBD1 (7 bases). This CDR3 contains 17 residues. Germline CDR1 reads KGHSH; CDR2 reads LQKENI. The V end was cut by 4 bases, the J end by 2 bases, with 18 bases between. The CDR3 DNA is TGTGCCAGCTCACGACAGGGACTCGAACACACCTACAATGAGCAGTTCTTC. As protein: CASSRQGLEHTYNEQFF.

This chain's CDR3 is CASSQVSPEGYGYTF. CDR3 sequence (DNA): TGTGCCAGCAGCCAAGTTTCTCCCGAAGGTTATGGCTACACCTTC. The chain recombines TRBV4-2 with TRBJ1-2; D uncertain. The CDR3 is 15 residues long. V was shortened by 1 base and J by 5 bases, with 14 bases between the two germline ends. The germline V gene encodes CDR1 LGHNA and CDR2 YNFKEQ.

This chain links TRBV7-2 with TRBJ2-7, with 8 bases fitting TRBD1. The CDR3 runs to 16 residues. Germline-derived CDR1 and CDR2 are SGHTA and FQGNSA. Unmatched junction bases numbered 12, after V lost 1 base and J lost 7 bases. CDR3 region: CASSLVWAGGAREQYF. The DNA for the CDR3 is TGTGCCAGCAGCTTAGTCTGGGCAGGGGGCGCGAGGGAGCAGTACTTC.

The J gene is TRBJ1-5, the V gene TRBV7-3; D is undetermined. V was clipped by 4 bases and J by 3 bases, with 7 bases between them. The CDR3 extends over 13 amino acids. Germline V gene lookup returns CDR1 SGHTA and CDR2 FQGTGA. The CDR3 sequence: CASSSTNNQPQHF. DNA for the CDR3: TGTGCCAGCAGCTCAACGAACAATCAGCCCCAGCATTTT.

The chain employs TRBV4-3 and TRBJ1-5; D is undetermined. Trimming left V 1 base short and J 4 bases short, with 8 bases between. This CDR3 spans 14 amino acids. CDR1 LGHNA and CDR2 YSLEER come from the germline V gene. The CDR3 DNA follows: TGCGCCAGCAGCCAAGTTCTAGGGAATCAGCCCCAGCATTTT. This gives the protein CASSQVLGNQPQHF.

The CDR3 nucleotides are TGTGCCAGCAGCTTGGGGACAGGGGGTAATCAGCCCCAGCATTTT. This translates into CASSLGTGGNQPQHF. The genes are TRBV7-9 and TRBJ1-5, with TRBD1 identical over 11 bases. The V and J ends lost 3 bases and 4 bases, in that order; junction bases with no gene match: 2. This CDR3 has 15 residues. CDR1 and CDR2 from the germline V gene are SEHNR and FQNEAQ (reference sequence).

The CDR3 protein is CASSVFGETQYF. Here the CDR3 DNA reads TGTGCCAGCAGTGTTTTCGGGGAGACCCAGTACTTC. The chain uses TRBV6-5 and TRBJ2-5, with D unresolved. V lost 5 bases to trimming and J lost 5 bases, with 9 bases between them. Germline lookup yields CDR1 MNHEY and CDR2 SVGAGI. This CDR3 is built from 12 residues.